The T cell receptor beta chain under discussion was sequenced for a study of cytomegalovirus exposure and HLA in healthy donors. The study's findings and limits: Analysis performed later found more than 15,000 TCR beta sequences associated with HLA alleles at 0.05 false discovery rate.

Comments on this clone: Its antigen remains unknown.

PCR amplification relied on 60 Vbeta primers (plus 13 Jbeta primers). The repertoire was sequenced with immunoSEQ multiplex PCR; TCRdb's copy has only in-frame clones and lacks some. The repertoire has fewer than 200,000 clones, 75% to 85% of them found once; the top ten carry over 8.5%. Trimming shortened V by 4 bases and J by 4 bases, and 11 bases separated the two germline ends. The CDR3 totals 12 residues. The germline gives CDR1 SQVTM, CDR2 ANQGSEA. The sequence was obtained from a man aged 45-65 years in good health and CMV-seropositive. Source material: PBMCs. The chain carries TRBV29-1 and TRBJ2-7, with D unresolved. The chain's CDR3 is CSVVSSMYEQYF. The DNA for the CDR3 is TGCAGCGTTGTTAGCAGTATGTACGAGCAGTACTTC.